A single sample is the source of the 6 T cell receptor beta chains below, sequenced in a study of a mutant IDH1 vaccine in newly diagnosed glioma. Time point described: baseline, week 1 (first vaccination visit). Treatment in this sample: pre-vaccination baseline after standard-of-care therapy. TCRdb keeps only in-frame clones here, not all; method: immunoSEQ multiplex PCR. The sample comprises some 60,000 clones, approximately 91% of which are singletons, and roughly 2.5% rests with the top ten. The material was PBMCs, obtained from a glioma patient treated with radiotherapy, temozolomide or both. The receptors derive from a man aged 50 to 59 with glioma.

The J gene is TRBJ2-7, the V gene TRBV28, with a tentative D call TRBD1 (5 bases). V was clipped by 3 bases and J by 5 bases, with 17 bases between them. The CDR3 is made up of 15 amino acids. CDR1 and CDR2 (germline): MDHEN, SYDVKM. The CDR3 loop is CASSFRGRDIDEQYF. The CDR3 bases are TGTGCCAGCAGTTTCCGTGGCAGGGATATAGACGAGCAGTACTTC.

The gene calls are TRBV19 and TRBJ1-2; a possible D gene is TRBD1 (6 bases). Trimming cost V 5 bases and J 4 bases, with 14 bases left between them. The CDR3 runs to 14 residues. Per the germline V gene, CDR1 is LNHDA and CDR2 is SQIVND (reference sequence). CDR3 sequence: CASSPGQYSYGYTF. CDR3 in DNA: TGTGCCAGTAGTCCTGGACAGTATAGCTATGGCTACACCTTC.

The V and J genes are TRBV10-3 and TRBJ2-5; unclear D gene. Germline V gives CDR1 ENHRY, CDR2 SYGVKD. V was shortened by 5 bases and J by 0 bases, with 4 bases between the two germline ends. CDR3 length: 12 amino acids. In DNA form, the CDR3 reads TGTGCCATCAGTCAGTACCAAGAGACCCAGTACTTC. Translated, it gives CAISQYQETQYF.

This chain joins TRBV6-6 and TRBJ1-4; D perhaps matches TRBD1 (6 bases). V was pared by 6 bases and J by 2 bases, with 16 bases between. Germline CDR1 MNHNY, CDR2 SVGAGI (reference sequence). The CDR3 contains 16 residues. Here the CDR3 DNA reads TGTGCCAGCAGATCCCCAGGGGTAGGCACTAATGAAAAACTGTTTTTT. Residues: CASRSPGVGTNEKLFF.

The rearrangement uses TRBV19 and TRBJ1-5, with 9 nucleotides matching TRBD1. V gave up 5 bases and J gave up 6 bases; unmatched junction bases: 5. Germline values: CDR1 LNHDA, CDR2 SQIVND (reference sequence). CDR3 length: 14 residues. The CDR3 protein is CASSVQGAGQPQHF. For the CDR3, the DNA is TGTGCCAGTAGTGTACAGGGGGCGGGTCAGCCCCAGCATTTT. Using reference TRBV19 and TRBJ1-5 for the parts outside the CDR3, the full variable domain is DGGITQSPKYLFRKEGQNVTLSCEQNLNHDAMYWYRQDPGQGLRLIYYSQIVNDFQKGDIAEGYSVSREKKESFPLTVTSAQKNPTAFYLCASSVQGAGQPQHFGDGTRLSIL.

The V and J genes are TRBV7-8 and TRBJ2-7, with unresolved D. CDR1 is SGHVS, CDR2 FQNEAQ, per germline. Trimming removed 4 bases from V and 2 bases from J, with 15 bases in between. The CDR3 extends over 15 amino acids. The CDR3 DNA is TGTGCCAGCAGCTCAGAAAGGACGGGCACCTACGAGCAGTACTTC. Translated, it gives CASSSERTGTYEQYF. Based on the CDR3 plus reference TRBV7-8 and TRBJ2-7, the full variable domain is GAGVSQSPRYKVAKRGQDVALRCDPISGHVSLFWYQQALGQGPEFLTYFQNEAQLDKSGLPSDRFFAERPEGSVSTLKIQRTQQEDSAVYLCASSSERTGTYEQYFGPGTRLTVT.